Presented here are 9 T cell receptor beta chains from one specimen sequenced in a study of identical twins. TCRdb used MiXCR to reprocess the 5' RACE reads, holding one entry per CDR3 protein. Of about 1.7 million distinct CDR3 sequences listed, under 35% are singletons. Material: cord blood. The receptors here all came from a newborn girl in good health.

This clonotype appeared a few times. The CDR3 here is CATSRDRVQETQYF. In nucleotides, the CDR3 is TGTGCCACCAGCAGAGACAGGGTCCAAGAGACCCAGTACTTC. V gene TRBV15 combines with J gene TRBJ2-5, with TRBD1 as a possible D gene (5 bases). The V gene lost 0 bases and the J gene lost 1 base, with 6 bases spanning the gap. Germline V lookup: CDR1 LNHNV, CDR2 YYDKDF (reference sequence). The CDR3 is 14 residues long.

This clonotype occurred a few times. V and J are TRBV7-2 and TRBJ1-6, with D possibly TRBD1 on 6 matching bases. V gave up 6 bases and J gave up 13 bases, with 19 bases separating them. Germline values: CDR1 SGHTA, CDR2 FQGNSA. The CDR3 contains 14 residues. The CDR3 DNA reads TGTGCCAGCAGTTTGGGGCAGGGGCGCTCCCCCCTCCACTTT. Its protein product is CASSLGQGRSPLHF.

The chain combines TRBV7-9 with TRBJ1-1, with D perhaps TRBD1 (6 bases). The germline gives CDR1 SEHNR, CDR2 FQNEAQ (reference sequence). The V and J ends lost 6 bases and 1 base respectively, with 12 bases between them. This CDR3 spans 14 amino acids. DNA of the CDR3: TGTGCCAGCAGGACGGGACATTGGAACACTGAAGCTTTCTTT. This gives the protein CASRTGHWNTEAFF. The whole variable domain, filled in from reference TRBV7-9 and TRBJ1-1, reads DTGVSQNPRHKITKRGQNVTFRCDPISEHNRLYWYRQTLGQGPEFLTYFQNEAQLEKSRLLSDRFSAERPKGSFSTLEIQRTEQGDSAMYLCASRTGHWNTEAFFGQGTRLTVV.

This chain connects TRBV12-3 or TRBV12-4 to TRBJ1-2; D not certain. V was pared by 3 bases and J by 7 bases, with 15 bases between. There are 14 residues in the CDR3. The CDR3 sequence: CASSLGRIRLGYTF. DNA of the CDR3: TGTGCCAGCAGTTTGGGCAGAATCCGGCTTGGCTACACCTTC.

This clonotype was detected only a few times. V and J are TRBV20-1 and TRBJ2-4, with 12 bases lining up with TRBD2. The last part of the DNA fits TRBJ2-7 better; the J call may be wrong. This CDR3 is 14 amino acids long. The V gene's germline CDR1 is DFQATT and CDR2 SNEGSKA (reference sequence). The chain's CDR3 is CSAPPSGRAYEQYF. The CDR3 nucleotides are TGCAGTGCTCCACCTAGCGGGAGGGCCTACGAGCAGTACTTC.

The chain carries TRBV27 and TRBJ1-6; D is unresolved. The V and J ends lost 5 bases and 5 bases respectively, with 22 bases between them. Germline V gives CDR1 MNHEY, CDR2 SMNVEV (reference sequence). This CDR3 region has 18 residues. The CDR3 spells CASSPVTPVKGNNSPLHF. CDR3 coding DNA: TGTGCCAGCAGTCCAGTAACGCCTGTGAAGGGAAATAATTCACCCCTCCACTTT.

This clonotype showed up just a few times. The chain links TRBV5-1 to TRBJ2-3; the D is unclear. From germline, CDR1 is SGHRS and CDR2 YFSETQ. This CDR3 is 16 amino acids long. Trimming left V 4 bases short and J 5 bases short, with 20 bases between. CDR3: CASSPQLASARDTQYF. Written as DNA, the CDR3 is TGCGCCAGCAGCCCACAGCTCGCCTCAGCTCGAGATACGCAGTATTTT. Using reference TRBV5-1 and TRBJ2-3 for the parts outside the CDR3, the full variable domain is KAGVTQTPRYLIKTRGQQVTLSCSPISGHRSVSWYQQTPGQGLQFLFEYFSETQRNKGNFPGRFSGRQFSNSRSEMNVSTLELGDSALYLCASSPQLASARDTQYFGPGTRLTVL.

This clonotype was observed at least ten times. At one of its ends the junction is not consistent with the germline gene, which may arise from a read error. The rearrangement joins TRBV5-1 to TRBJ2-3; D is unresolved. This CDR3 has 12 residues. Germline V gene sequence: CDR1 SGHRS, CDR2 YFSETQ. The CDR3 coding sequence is TGTGCCAGCAGTTTACACACAGATACGCAGTATTTT. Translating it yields CASSLHTDTQYF.

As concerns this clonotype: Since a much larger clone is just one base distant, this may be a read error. The CDR3 region is CASSARFKNIQYF. In DNA form, the CDR3 reads TGTGCCAGCAGTGCTCGGTTCAAAAACATTCAGTACTTC. The rearrangement links TRBV12-3 or TRBV12-4 to TRBJ2-4; no firm D call. This CDR3 is built from 13 residues. Trimming removed 5 bases at V and 3 bases at J, with 8 bases between.